This TCR beta chain was retrieved from a study of HIV-infected patients and healthy controls. Via MiXCR, TCRdb re-called the 5' RACE reads, giving one row per CDR3 protein. This sample has tens of thousands of distinct CDR3 sequences, with less than 20% found just once. This clonotype was observed many times. Trimming stripped 1 base from V and 4 bases from J, with 14 bases between. The length of the CDR3 is 15 residues. Germline CDR1 and CDR2: SGHDN and FVKESK. The chain has TRBV14 and TRBJ2-7; D remains unclear. The TCR sequence derives from a human donor in good health. Sequencing used CD4+ T cells from blood. CDR3 in DNA: TGTGCCAGCAGCCAAGGCAAGCTCCCGCCTTACGAGCAGTACTTC. This encodes CASSQGKLPPYEQYF.